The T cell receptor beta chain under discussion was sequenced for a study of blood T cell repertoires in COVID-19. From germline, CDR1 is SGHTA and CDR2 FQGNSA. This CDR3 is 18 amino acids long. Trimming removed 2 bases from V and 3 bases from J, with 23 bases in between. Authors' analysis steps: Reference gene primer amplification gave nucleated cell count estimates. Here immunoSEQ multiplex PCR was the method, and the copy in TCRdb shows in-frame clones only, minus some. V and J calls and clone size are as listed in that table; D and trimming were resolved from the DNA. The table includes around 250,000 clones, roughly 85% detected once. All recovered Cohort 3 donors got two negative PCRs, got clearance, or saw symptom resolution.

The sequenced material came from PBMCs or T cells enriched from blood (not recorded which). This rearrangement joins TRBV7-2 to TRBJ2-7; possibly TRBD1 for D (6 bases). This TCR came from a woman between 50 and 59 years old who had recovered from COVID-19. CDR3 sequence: CASSLSGVGALSFYEQYF. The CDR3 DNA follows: TGTGCCAGCAGCTTAAGTGGGGTGGGGGCCCTTTCTTTCTACGAGCAGTACTTC.